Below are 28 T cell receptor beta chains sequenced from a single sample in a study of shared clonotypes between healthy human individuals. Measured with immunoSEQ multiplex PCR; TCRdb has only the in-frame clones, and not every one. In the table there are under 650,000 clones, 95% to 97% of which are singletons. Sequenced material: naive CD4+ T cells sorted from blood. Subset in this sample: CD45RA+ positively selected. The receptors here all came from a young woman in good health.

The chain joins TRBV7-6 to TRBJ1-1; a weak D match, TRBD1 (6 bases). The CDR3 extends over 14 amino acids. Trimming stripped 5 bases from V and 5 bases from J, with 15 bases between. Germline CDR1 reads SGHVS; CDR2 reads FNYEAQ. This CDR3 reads CASSVTGSRTEAFF. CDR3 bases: TGTGCCAGCAGCGTCACAGGGAGTCGTACTGAAGCTTTCTTT.

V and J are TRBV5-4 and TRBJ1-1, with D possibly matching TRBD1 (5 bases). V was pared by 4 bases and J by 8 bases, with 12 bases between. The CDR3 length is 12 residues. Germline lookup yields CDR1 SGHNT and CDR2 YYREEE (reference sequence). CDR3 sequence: CASSRAWDEAFF. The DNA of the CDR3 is TGTGCCAGCAGCAGGGCCTGGGACGAAGCTTTCTTT.

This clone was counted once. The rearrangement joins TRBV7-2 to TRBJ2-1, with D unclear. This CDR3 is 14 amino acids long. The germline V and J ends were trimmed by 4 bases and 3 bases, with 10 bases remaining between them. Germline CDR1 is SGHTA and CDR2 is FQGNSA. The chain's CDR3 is CASSSGWVYNEQFF. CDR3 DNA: TGTGCCAGCAGCTCCGGGTGGGTCTACAATGAGCAGTTCTTC.

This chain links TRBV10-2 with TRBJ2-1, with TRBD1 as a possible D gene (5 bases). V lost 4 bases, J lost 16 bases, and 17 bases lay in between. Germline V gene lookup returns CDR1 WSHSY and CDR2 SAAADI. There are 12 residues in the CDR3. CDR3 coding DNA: TGCGCCAGCAGTGGTGGGCAGGGAATTGTTTTCTTC. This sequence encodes CASSGGQGIVFF.

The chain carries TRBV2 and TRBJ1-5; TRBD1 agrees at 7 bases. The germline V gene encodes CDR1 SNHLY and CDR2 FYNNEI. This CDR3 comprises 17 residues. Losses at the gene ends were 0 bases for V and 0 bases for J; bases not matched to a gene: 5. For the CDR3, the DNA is TGTGCCAGCAGTGAAGCCGGGGACAGCTATAGCAATCAGCCCCAGCATTTT. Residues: CASSEAGDSYSNQPQHF.

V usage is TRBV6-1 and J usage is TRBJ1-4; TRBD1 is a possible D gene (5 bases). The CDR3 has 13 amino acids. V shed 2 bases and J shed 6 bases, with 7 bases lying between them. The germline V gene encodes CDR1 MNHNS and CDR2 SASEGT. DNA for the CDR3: TGTGCCAGCAGTGAATCGGGGGATGAAAAACTGTTTTTT. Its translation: CASSESGDEKLFF.

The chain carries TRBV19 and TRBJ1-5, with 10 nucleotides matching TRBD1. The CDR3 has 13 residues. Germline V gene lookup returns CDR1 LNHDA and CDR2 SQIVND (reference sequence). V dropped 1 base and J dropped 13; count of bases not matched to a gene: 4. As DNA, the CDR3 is TGTGCCAGTAGTATAGGGGACAGGGGCTCACAGCATTTT. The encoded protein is CASSIGDRGSQHF.

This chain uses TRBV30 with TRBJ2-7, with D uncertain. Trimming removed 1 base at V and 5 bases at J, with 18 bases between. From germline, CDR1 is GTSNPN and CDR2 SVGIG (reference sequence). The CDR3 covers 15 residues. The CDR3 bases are TGTGCCTGGAGTGCCCCCCTTGTTAGGGAAGACGAGCAGTACTTC. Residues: CAWSAPLVREDEQYF. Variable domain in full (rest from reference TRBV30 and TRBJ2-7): SQTIHQWPATLVQPVGSPLSLECTVEGTSNPNLYWYRQAAGRGLQLLFYSVGIGQISSEVPQNLSASRPQDRQFILSSKKLLLSDSGFYLCAWSAPLVREDEQYFGPGTRLTVT.

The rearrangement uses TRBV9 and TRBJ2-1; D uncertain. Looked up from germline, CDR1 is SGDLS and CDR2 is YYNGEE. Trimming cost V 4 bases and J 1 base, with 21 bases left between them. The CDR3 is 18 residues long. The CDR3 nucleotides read TGTGCCAGCAGCCCACTGTCTAGGGAAGTCGGATCCTACAATGAGCAGTTCTTC. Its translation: CASSPLSREVGSYNEQFF.

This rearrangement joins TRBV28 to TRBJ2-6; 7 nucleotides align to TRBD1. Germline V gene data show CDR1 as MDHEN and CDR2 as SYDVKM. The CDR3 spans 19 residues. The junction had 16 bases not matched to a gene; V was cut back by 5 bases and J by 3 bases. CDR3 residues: CASSGKGQPSWSGANVLTF. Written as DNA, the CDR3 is TGTGCCAGCAGTGGAAAGGGACAGCCTTCTTGGAGTGGGGCCAACGTCCTGACTTTC.

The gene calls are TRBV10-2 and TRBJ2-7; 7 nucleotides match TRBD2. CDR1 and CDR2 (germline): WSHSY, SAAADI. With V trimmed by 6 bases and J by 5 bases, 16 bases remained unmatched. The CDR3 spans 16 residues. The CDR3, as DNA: TGCGCCAGCAGGGACCGTCAGAGCGGGATCCCCCACGAGCAGTACTTC. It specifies CASRDRQSGIPHEQYF.

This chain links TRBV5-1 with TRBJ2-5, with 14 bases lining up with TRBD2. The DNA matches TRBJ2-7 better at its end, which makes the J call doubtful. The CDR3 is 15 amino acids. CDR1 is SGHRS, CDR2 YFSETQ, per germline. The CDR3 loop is CASSAGLAGGPEQYF. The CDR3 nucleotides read TGCGCCAGCAGCGCCGGACTAGCGGGAGGTCCCGAGCAGTACTTC.

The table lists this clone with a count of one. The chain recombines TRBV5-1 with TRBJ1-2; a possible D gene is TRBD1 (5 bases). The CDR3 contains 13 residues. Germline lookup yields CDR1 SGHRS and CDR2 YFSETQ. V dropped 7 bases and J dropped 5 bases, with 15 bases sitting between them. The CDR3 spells CASRDPGEYGYTF. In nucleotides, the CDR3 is TGCGCCAGCCGGGACCCGGGAGAGTATGGCTACACCTTC.

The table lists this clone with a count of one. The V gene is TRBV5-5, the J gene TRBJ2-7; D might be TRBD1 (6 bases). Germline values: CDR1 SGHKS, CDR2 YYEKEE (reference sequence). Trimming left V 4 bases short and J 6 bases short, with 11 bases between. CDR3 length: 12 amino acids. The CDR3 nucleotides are TGTGCCAGCAGCCCCCAGGGGTTCGAGCAGTACTTC. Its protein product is CASSPQGFEQYF. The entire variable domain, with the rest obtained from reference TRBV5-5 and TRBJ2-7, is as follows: DAGVTQSPTHLIKTRGQQVTLRCSPISGHKSVSWYQQVLGQGPQFIFQYYEKEERGRGNFPDRFSARQFPNYSSELNVNALLLGDSALYLCASSPQGFEQYFGPGTRLTVT.

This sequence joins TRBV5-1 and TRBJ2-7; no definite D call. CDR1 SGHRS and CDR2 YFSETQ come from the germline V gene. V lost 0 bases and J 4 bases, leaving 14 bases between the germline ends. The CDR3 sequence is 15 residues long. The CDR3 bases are TGCGCCAGCAGCTTGGGGTGGGGTAGTAGTTACGAGCAGTACTTC. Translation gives CASSLGWGSSYEQYF.

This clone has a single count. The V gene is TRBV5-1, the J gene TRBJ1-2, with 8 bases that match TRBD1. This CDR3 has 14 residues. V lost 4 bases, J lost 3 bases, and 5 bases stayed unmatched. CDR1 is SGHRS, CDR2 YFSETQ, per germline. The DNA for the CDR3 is TGCGCCAGCAGCCCCCAGGGACAGGACTATGGCTACACCTTC. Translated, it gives CASSPQGQDYGYTF.

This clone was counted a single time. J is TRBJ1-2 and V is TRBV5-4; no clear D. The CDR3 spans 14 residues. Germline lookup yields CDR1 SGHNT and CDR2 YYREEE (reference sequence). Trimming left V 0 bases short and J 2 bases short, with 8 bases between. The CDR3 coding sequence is TGTGCCAGCAGCTTGGACACAGCGAACTATGGCTACACCTTC. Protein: CASSLDTANYGYTF.

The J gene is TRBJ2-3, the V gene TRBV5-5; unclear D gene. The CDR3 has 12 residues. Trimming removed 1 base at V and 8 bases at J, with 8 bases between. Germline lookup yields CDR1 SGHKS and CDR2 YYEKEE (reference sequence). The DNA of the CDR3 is TGTGCCAGCAGCTTGAGGACCAGTACGCAGTATTTT. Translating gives CASSLRTSTQYF.

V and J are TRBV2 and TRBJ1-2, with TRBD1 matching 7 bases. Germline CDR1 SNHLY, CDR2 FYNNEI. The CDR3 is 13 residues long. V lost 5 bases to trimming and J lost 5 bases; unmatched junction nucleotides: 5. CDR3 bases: TGTGCCAGCAGTCCTGACAGGGATTATGGCTACACCTTC. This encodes CASSPDRDYGYTF.

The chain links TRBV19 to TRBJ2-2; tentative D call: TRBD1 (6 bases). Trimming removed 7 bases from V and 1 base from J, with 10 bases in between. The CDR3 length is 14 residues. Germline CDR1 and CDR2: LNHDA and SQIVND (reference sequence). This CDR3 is CASTSGQNTGELFF. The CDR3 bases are TGTGCCAGTACCTCGGGACAGAACACCGGGGAGCTGTTTTTT.

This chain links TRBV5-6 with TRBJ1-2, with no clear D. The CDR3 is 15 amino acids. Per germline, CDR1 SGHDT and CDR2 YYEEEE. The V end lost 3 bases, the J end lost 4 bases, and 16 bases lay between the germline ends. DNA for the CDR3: TGTGCCAGCAGCTACGCAACCGAACAGCCCTATGGCTACACCTTC. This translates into CASSYATEQPYGYTF.

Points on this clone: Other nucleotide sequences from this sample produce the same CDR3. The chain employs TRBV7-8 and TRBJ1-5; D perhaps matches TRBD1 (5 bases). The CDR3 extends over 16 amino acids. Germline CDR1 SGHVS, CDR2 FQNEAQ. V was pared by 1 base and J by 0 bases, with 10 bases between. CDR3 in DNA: TGTGCCAGCAGCTTAGTGGCAGGGTTTAGCAATCAGCCCCAGCATTTT. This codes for CASSLVAGFSNQPQHF.

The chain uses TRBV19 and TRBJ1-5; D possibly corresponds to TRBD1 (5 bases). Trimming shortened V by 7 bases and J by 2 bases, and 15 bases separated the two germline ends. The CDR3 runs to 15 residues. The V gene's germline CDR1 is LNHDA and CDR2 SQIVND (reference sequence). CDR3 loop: CASTGHPAGNQPQHF. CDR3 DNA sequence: TGTGCCAGTACCGGACATCCCGCGGGCAATCAGCCCCAGCATTTT.

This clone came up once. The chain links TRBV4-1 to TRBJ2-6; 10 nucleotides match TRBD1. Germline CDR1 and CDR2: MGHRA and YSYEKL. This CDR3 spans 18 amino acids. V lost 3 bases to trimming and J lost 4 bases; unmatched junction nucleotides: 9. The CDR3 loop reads CASSHRDRGLLGANVLTF. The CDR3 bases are TGCGCCAGCAGCCACCGGGACAGGGGTTTATTGGGGGCCAACGTCCTGACTTTC.

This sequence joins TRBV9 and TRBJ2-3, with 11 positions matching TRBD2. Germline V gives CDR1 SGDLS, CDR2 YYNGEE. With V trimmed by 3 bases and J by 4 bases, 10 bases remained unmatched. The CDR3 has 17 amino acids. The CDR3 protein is CASSALSLAGVSDTQYF. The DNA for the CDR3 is TGTGCCAGCAGCGCCCTCTCACTAGCGGGAGTCTCAGATACGCAGTATTTT.

CDR3 coding DNA: TGTGCCAGCAGCTTATCCCCCACTAGCACAGATACGCAGTATTTT. This gives the protein CASSLSPTSTDTQYF. The chain combines TRBV11-2 with TRBJ2-3, with D unclear. This CDR3 is 15 amino acids long. Germline V gene sequence: CDR1 SGHAT, CDR2 FQNNGV. V was shortened by 2 bases and J by 0 bases, with 9 bases between the two germline ends.

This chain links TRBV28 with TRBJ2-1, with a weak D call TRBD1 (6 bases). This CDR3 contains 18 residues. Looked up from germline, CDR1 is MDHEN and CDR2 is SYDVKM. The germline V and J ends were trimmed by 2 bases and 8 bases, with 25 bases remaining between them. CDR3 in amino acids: CASSLEVGGYGSRDEQFF. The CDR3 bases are TGTGCCAGCAGTTTAGAGGTAGGGGGTTACGGGTCGCGAGATGAGCAGTTCTTC.

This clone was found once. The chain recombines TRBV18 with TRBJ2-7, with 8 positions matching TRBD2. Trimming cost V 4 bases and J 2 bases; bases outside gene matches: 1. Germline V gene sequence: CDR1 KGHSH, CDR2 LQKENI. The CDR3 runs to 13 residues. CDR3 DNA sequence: TGTGCCAGCTCACTTAGCGGGGCCTACGAGCAGTACTTC. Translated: CASSLSGAYEQYF. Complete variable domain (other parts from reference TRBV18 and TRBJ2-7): NAGVMQNPRHLVRRRGQEARLRCSPMKGHSHVYWYRQLPEEGLKFMVYLQKENIIDESGMPKERFSAEFPKEGPSILRIQQVVRGDSAAYFCASSLSGAYEQYFGPGTRLTVT.